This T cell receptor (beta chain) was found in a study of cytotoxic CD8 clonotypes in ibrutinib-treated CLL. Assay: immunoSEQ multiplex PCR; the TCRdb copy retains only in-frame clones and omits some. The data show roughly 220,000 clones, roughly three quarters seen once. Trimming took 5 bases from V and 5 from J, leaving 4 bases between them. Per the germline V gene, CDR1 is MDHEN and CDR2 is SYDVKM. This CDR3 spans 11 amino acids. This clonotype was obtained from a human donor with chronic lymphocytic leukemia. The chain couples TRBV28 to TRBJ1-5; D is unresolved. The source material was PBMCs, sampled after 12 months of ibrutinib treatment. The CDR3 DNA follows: TGTGCCAGCAGTGAATATCAGCCCCAGCATTTT. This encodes CASSEYQPQHF.